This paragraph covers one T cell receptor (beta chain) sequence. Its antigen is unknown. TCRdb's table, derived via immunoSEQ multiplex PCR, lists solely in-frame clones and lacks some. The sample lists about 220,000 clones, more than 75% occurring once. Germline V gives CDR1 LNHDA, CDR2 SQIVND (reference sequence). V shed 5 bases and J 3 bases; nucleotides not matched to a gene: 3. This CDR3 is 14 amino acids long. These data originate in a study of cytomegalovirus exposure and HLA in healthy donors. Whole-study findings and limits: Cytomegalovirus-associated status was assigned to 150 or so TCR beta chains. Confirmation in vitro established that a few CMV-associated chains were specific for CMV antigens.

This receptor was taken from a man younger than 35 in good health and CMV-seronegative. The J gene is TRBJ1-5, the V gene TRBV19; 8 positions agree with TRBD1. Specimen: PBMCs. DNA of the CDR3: TGTGCCAGTAGTCTGACAGGGGTCAATCAGCCCCAGCATTTT. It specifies CASSLTGVNQPQHF.